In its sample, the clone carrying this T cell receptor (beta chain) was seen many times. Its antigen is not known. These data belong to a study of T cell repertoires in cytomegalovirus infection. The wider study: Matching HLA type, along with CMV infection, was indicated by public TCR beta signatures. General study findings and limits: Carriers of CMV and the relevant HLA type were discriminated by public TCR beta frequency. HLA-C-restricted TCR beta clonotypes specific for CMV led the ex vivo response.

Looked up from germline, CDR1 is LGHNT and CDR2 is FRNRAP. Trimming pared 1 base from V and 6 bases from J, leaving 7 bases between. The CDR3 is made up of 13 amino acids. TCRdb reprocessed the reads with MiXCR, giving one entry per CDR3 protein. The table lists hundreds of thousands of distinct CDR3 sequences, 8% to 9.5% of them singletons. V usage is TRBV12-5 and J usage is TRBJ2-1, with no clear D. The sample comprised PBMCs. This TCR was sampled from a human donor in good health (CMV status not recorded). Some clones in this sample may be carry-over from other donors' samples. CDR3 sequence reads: CASGLGGINEQFF. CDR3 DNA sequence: TGTGCTAGTGGTTTGGGTGGGATCAATGAGCAGTTCTTC.